These T cell receptor beta chains were read from a single sample in a study of identical twins. TCRdb itself ran the 5' RACE reads through MiXCR, one entry per CDR3 protein. The table has about 530,000 distinct CDR3 sequences, about 15% seen once; the top ten hold less than 0.5%. The same data also contributed to another study, on yellow fever vaccine responses in identical twins.

The sample was CD4+ T cells sorted from blood. The origin of the receptors is a woman younger than 35 in good health. Both conserved end residues are part of each CDR3. A D gene is named only where the DNA matches it firmly. For some rows the clone size is stated as once, few or many, or as a class when expanded; others skip it.

TRBV2	TRBJ2-7	NA	NA	CASSVTKESEQYF	TGTGCCAGCAGTGTAACGAAGGAATCCGAGCAGTACTTC
TRBV6-5	TRBJ2-1	NA	few	CASSSSRILYNEQFF	TGTGCCAGCAGTTCCAGCCGAATCCTCTACAATGAGCAGTTCTTC
TRBV12-3/TRBV12-4	TRBJ2-7	NA	few	CASSPPQPSYEQYF	TGTGCCAGCAGTCCCCCACAGCCGTCCTACGAGCAGTACTTC
TRBV5-6	TRBJ2-2	NA	once	CASSLVAGSLLDTGELFF	TGTGCCAGCAGCTTGGTCGCTGGCAGCCTACTGGACACCGGGGAGCTGTTTTTT
TRBV5-1	TRBJ2-1	NA	NA	CASSLVGRGTSYNEQFF	TGCGCCAGCAGCTTGGTAGGTAGGGGGACCTCCTACAATGAGCAGTTCTTC
TRBV20-1	TRBJ2-1	TRBD2	few	CSARTSGYSSYNEQFF	TGCAGTGCTCGGACTAGCGGGTATAGCTCCTACAATGAGCAGTTCTTC
TRBV7-9	TRBJ2-1	NA	NA	CASSSPGTPIHEQFF	TGTGCCAGCAGCTCTCCCGGGACTCCGATCCATGAGCAGTTCTTC
TRBV7-3	TRBJ1-6	TRBD1	few	CASSLKGAKSPLHF	TGTGCCAGCAGCTTAAAGGGGGCGAAGTCACCCCTCCACTTT
TRBV20-1	TRBJ2-1	TRBD1	NA	CSASEQGWGEQFF	TGCAGTGCTAGTGAACAGGGGTGGGGTGAGCAGTTCTTC
TRBV7-9	TRBJ2-2	TRBD2	NA	CASSLVGTSSYTGELFF	TGTGCCAGCAGCTTAGTTGGGACTAGCTCCTACACCGGGGAGCTGTTTTTT
TRBV10-3	TRBJ2-1	TRBD2	NA	CANSPTSGVRNEQFF	TGTGCCAACTCACCGACTAGCGGGGTCCGTAATGAGCAGTTCTTC
TRBV5-1	TRBJ2-3	NA	many	CASSGQGSTDTQYF	TGCGCCAGCAGCGGGCAGGGAAGCACAGATACGCAGTATTTT
TRBV5-1	TRBJ2-5	NA	few	CASSFELRETQYF	TGCGCCAGCAGCTTCGAGCTCCGGGAGACCCAGTACTTC
TRBV6-5	TRBJ2-1	NA	NA	CASRPQGDEQFF	TGTGCCAGCAGACCACAGGGCGATGAGCAGTTCTTC
TRBV7-7	TRBJ1-4	NA	NA	CASSPDSEKLFF	TGTGCCAGCAGCCCCGATTCTGAAAAACTGTTTTTT
TRBV19	TRBJ2-6	NA	few	CASTQTGANVLTF	TGTGCCAGCACTCAGACTGGGGCCAACGTCCTGACTTTC
TRBV5-6	TRBJ2-1	TRBD1	NA	CASEQGARNEQFF	TGTGCCAGCGAACAGGGGGCGAGGAATGAGCAGTTCTTC
TRBV20-1	TRBJ2-1	TRBD2	NA	CSASPRLAGCWDEQFF	TGCAGTGCTAGTCCCAGACTAGCGGGGTGTTGGGATGAGCAGTTCTTC
TRBV20-1	TRBJ1-1	NA	NA	CSARDSGRGIAFF	TGCAGTGCTAGAGATTCGGGACGGGGAATCGCTTTCTTT
TRBV18	TRBJ2-2	NA	NA	CASSPSAGSIGNTGELFF	TGTGCCAGCTCACCAAGCGCAGGGTCCATCGGGAACACCGGGGAGCTGTTTTTT
TRBV20-1	TRBJ2-5	TRBD2	NA	CSTRGGSPQETQYF	TGCAGTACAAGGGGCGGGAGTCCACAAGAGACCCAGTACTTC
TRBV3-1	TRBJ2-5	NA	NA	CASSDYQETQYF	TGTGCCAGCAGTGACTACCAAGAGACCCAGTACTTC
TRBV20-1	TRBJ2-5	TRBD2	few	CSAGLALQETQYF	TGCAGTGCTGGACTAGCGCTTCAAGAGACCCAGTACTTC
TRBV7-8	TRBJ2-5	NA	many	CASSGLKETQYF	TGTGCCAGCAGCGGTTTGAAAGAGACCCAGTACTTC
TRBV12-3/TRBV12-4	TRBJ2-1	NA	NA	CASSFMQGSDEQFF	TGTGCCAGCAGTTTCATGCAGGGTAGTGATGAGCAGTTCTTC
TRBV24-1	TRBJ2-1	TRBD1	NA	CATSPRGTGNSNEQFF	TGTGCCACCAGTCCCAGAGGGACAGGGAACTCCAATGAGCAGTTCTTC
TRBV18	TRBJ2-5	TRBD2	NA	CASSPANRGEETQYF	TGTGCCAGCTCACCGGCGAATCGGGGGGAAGAGACCCAGTACTTC
TRBV4-1	TRBJ2-1	TRBD2	NA	CASKTSGGPNNEQFF	TGCGCCAGCAAGACTAGCGGGGGGCCCAACAATGAGCAGTTCTTC
TRBV15	TRBJ2-5	NA	once	CATSRELAPTQQETQYF	TGTGCCACCAGCAGAGAGTTGGCTCCCACGCAACAAGAGACCCAGTACTTC
TRBV3-1	TRBJ2-2	NA	NA	CASSQNEGGELFF	TGTGCCAGCAGCCAAAACGAAGGCGGGGAGCTGTTTTTT
TRBV12-3/TRBV12-4	TRBJ2-7	NA	NA	CASSRQDSYEQYF	TGTGCCAGCAGTCGACAGGACTCCTACGAGCAGTACTTC
TRBV10-3	TRBJ1-4	NA	few	CAISTSALRNEKLFF	TGTGCCATCAGTACCTCGGCCCTCCGTAATGAAAAACTGTTTTTT
TRBV29-1	TRBJ2-7	TRBD1	many	CSVETGGSGQYF	TGCAGCGTTGAGACAGGGGGATCCGGGCAGTACTTC
TRBV28	TRBJ2-2	TRBD2	NA	CASRDLGAGVGDTGELFF	TGTGCCAGCAGAGATCTTGGGGCGGGAGTGGGGGACACCGGGGAGCTGTTTTTT
TRBV20-1	TRBJ2-3	NA	NA	CSATQDTQYF	TGCAGTGCCACACAAGATACGCAGTATTTT
TRBV3-1	TRBJ2-4	NA	once	CASSRDSWGIQYF	TGTGCCAGCAGCCGAGACAGTTGGGGCATTCAGTACTTC
TRBV5-6	TRBJ2-5	TRBD1	NA	CASRTDRGGQETQYF	TGTGCCAGCAGAACGGACAGGGGGGGGCAAGAGACCCAGTACTTC